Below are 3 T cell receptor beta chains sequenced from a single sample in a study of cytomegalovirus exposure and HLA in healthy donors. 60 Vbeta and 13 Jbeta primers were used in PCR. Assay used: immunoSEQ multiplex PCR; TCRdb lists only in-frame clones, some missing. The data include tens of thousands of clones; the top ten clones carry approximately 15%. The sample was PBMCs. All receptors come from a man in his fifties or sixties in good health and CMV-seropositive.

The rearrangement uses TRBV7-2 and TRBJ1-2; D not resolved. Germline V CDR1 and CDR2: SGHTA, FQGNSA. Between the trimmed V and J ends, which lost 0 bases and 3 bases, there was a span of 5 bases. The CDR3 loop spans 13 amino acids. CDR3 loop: CASSLASDYGYTF. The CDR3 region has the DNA TGTGCCAGCAGCTTAGCGTCGGACTATGGCTACACCTTC.

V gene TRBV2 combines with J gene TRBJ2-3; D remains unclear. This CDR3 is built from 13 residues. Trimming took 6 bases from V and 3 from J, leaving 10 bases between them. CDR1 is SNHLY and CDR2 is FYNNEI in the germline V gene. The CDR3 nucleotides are TGTGCCAGCAGCCCCCCATTTACAGATACGCAGTATTTT. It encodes CASSPPFTDTQYF.

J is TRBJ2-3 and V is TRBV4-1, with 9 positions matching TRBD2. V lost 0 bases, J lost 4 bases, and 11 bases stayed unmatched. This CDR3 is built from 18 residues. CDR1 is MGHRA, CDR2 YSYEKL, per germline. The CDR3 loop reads CASSQEPSRGRAADTQYF. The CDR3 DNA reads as TGCGCCAGCAGCCAAGAGCCTTCGCGCGGGAGGGCGGCAGATACGCAGTATTTT.